The 9 T cell receptor beta chains below were found in one sample sequenced in a study of T cell responses to AZD1222 COVID-19 vaccine. Measured with immunoSEQ multiplex PCR; TCRdb has only the in-frame clones, and not every one. The sample lists 84,000 or so clones; around 87% were seen once. The material sequenced was peripheral blood, taken on day 0 of AZD1222 vaccination. The receptor set was obtained from an adult in good health.

The rearrangement uses TRBV5-6 and TRBJ2-7, with 7 bases matching TRBD1. Trimming cost V 4 bases and J 0 bases; bases outside gene matches: 13. Germline V gene sequence: CDR1 SGHDT, CDR2 YYEEEE. The CDR3 totals 17 residues. The CDR3 protein is CASSAIHRGRDSYEQYF. In DNA form, the CDR3 reads TGTGCCAGCAGCGCAATACACAGGGGTCGGGACTCCTACGAGCAGTACTTC.

V is TRBV7-9 and J is TRBJ1-6; 9 positions agree with TRBD1. J gave up 10 bases and V 2 bases, and 6 bases lay outside the gene matches. This CDR3 has 15 residues. From germline, CDR1 is SEHNR and CDR2 FQNEAQ (reference sequence). CDR3 loop: CASSLTGGARSPLHF. The CDR3 bases are TGTGCCAGCAGCTTAACAGGGGGCGCCAGGTCACCCCTCCACTTT.

The gene calls are TRBV7-9 and TRBJ2-1, with 7 positions matching TRBD2. The CDR3 covers 17 residues. Trimming cost V 5 bases and J 4 bases; bases outside gene matches: 14. Germline CDR1 and CDR2: SEHNR and FQNEAQ (reference sequence). The CDR3 DNA reads as TGTGCCAGCAGCCGAACCTTCCTAGCGGATTCTTACAATGAGCAGTTCTTC. It yields the protein CASSRTFLADSYNEQFF.

The V gene is TRBV30, the J gene TRBJ2-1; TRBD2 matches at 10 bases. CDR1 GTSNPN and CDR2 SVGIG come from the germline V gene (reference sequence). V lost 1 base to trimming and J lost 4 bases; unmatched junction nucleotides: 7. The length of the CDR3 is 16 residues. The DNA for the CDR3 is TGTGCCTGGAGTGCCCCCCCTAGCGGGAGTTACAATGAGCAGTTCTTC. Amino acid sequence: CAWSAPPSGSYNEQFF.

V is TRBV30 and J is TRBJ1-1; D is uncertain. Trimming removed 4 bases from V and 1 base from J, with 10 bases in between. From germline, CDR1 is GTSNPN and CDR2 SVGIG (reference sequence). The CDR3 spans 13 residues. CDR3 in DNA: TGTGCCTGGATTAGACACCCGAACACTGAAGCTTTCTTT. Translating gives CAWIRHPNTEAFF.

This clone appeared once. The V gene is TRBV7-2, the J gene TRBJ2-2; D remains unclear. CDR3 size: 12 residues. Germline V gene sequence: CDR1 SGHTA, CDR2 FQGNSA. Between the trimmed V and J ends, which lost 5 bases and 3 bases, there was a span of 4 bases. The CDR3 loop is CASSPYTGELFF. CDR3 DNA: TGTGCCAGCAGCCCCTACACCGGGGAGCTGTTTTTT. The whole variable domain, remainder taken from reference TRBV7-2 and TRBJ2-2, is GAGVSQSPSNKVTEKGKDVELRCDPISGHTALYWYRQSLGQGLEFLIYFQGNSAPDKSGLPSDRFSAERTGGSVSTLTIQRTQQEDSAVYLCASSPYTGELFFGEGSRLTVL.

The V gene is TRBV27, the J gene TRBJ2-1, with D hard to call. This CDR3 region has 15 residues. Germline V CDR1 and CDR2: MNHEY, SMNVEV (reference sequence). V was shortened by 5 bases and J by 9 bases, with 20 bases between the two germline ends. In DNA, the CDR3 is TGTGCCAGCAGTCCCCGTACAAAACCTGCCGGTGAGCAGTTCTTC. The encoded protein is CASSPRTKPAGEQFF.

This clone was seen a single time. The chain is built from TRBV11-2 and TRBJ2-7; tentatively, D is TRBD1 (6 bases). Germline values: CDR1 SGHAT, CDR2 FQNNGV. V was shortened by 4 bases and J by 2 bases, with 15 bases between the two germline ends. The CDR3 contains 15 residues. The CDR3 sequence: CASSSSPGQTYEQYF. The DNA for the CDR3 is TGTGCCAGCAGCTCTTCTCCGGGACAAACCTACGAGCAGTACTTC.

A single count supports this clone. The chain joins TRBV6-1 to TRBJ1-4; 8 bases line up with TRBD1. The CDR3 runs 16 residues. Germline loops: CDR1 MNHNS, CDR2 SASEGT. V was clipped by 1 base and J by 8 bases; unmatched bases: 9. CDR3 residues: CASSEGAQGATEKLFF. The CDR3 region has the DNA TGTGCCAGCAGTGAAGGAGCTCAGGGGGCGACGGAAAAACTGTTTTTT.